This TCR beta chain was sequenced for a study of CD4 T cells in relation to SARS-CoV-2 and coronaviruses. About the research overall: After roughly ten days of antigen culture, PBMC TCR beta CDR3s were sequenced.

The CDR3 is 17 residues long. Germline V lookup: CDR1 PRHDT, CDR2 FYEKMQ (reference sequence). J gave up 7 bases and V 0 bases, and 6 bases lay outside the gene matches. The repertoire was sequenced with immunoSEQ multiplex PCR; TCRdb's copy has only in-frame clones and lacks some. The top ten hold approximately 7% of the sample, which has about 36,000 clones, around 85% seen once. As for this clone: The antigen is undetermined.

Sequencing was done on a sample of naive CD4+ T cells from PBMCs, cultured in vitro. Subset reported: naive CD4+ T cells isolated by negative enrichment. This sequence joins TRBV13 and TRBJ2-1; 13 bases align to TRBD2. The TCR was taken from an adult with COVID-19. CDR3 residues: CASSLGGTSGIYNEQFF. CDR3 sequence (DNA): TGTGCCAGCAGCTTAGGGGGGACTAGCGGGATTTATAATGAGCAGTTCTTC.